Shown below are 13 T cell receptor beta chains from a single sample sequenced in a study of control samples from healthy donors and cancer patients. This table comes from immunoSEQ multiplex PCR, and its TCRdb copy is limited to in-frame clones, with some not included. The sample lists roughly 64,000 clones, 75% to 95% occurring once. Sequencing was done on a sample of PBMCs. The origin of the receptors is a woman between 45 and 65 years old with colorectal cancer.

The chain has TRBV29-1 and TRBJ2-1; no clear D gene. Between the trimmed V and J ends, which lost 2 bases and 2 bases, there was a span of 13 bases. The germline CDR1 and CDR2 sequences are SQVTM and ANQGSEA. The CDR3 runs 15 residues. Here the CDR3 DNA reads TGCAGCGTTGAATCGCCAGGTCCAACCTACAATGAGCAGTTCTTC. It yields the protein CSVESPGPTYNEQFF.

The V call is TRBV14, the J call TRBJ2-7; D unclear. The CDR3 sequence is 16 residues long. V gave up 5 bases and J gave up 1 base, with 18 bases separating them. In germline, CDR1 is SGHDN, CDR2 FVKESK. Here the CDR3 DNA reads TGTGCCAGCAGCGTCGGGCAGTGGACGCAGTCCTACGAGCAGTACTTC. Amino acid sequence: CASSVGQWTQSYEQYF.

This clone was seen only once. The V call is TRBV6-5, the J call TRBJ1-1; 7 bases agree with TRBD1. The junction had 2 bases not matched to a gene; V was cut back by 4 bases and J by 0 bases. Germline CDR1 MNHEY, CDR2 SVGAGI. The CDR3 is 14 amino acids. The CDR3 DNA sequence: TGTGCCAGCAGTTTGGGACAGATGAACACTGAAGCTTTCTTT. Protein sequence: CASSLGQMNTEAFF.

The V call is TRBV30, the J call TRBJ2-2; 8 positions agree with TRBD2. V shed 5 bases and J 13 bases; nucleotides not matched to a gene: 12. This CDR3 is built from 13 residues. Germline V gene sequence: CDR1 GTSNPN, CDR2 SVGIG (reference sequence). This chain's CDR3 is CAWGLLLREGLFF. In DNA, the CDR3 is TGTGCCTGGGGGTTACTTCTTCGGGAGGGGCTGTTTTTT.

The rearrangement joins TRBV10-3 to TRBJ1-2; the D is unclear. The ends were cut back, 1 base at V and 2 bases at J, with 14 bases in the middle. Germline-derived CDR1 and CDR2 are ENHRY and SYGVKD. There are 16 residues in the CDR3. The CDR3 loop is CAISEWVVADNYGYTF. The CDR3 bases are TGTGCCATCAGTGAGTGGGTGGTGGCGGACAACTATGGCTACACCTTC.

This chain uses TRBV5-1 with TRBJ1-6, with 9 bases that match TRBD1. CDR1 is SGHRS and CDR2 is YFSETQ in the germline V gene. With 4 bases clipped from V and 10 bases from J, the junction kept 9 bases outside the gene matches. This CDR3 spans 15 amino acids. As DNA, the CDR3 is TGCGCCAGCAGCAACCCGGACAGGGGAGGGTCACCCCTCCACTTT. Protein sequence: CASSNPDRGGSPLHF.

The rearrangement links TRBV2 to TRBJ2-7; D perhaps matches TRBD1 (5 bases). Germline CDR1 reads SNHLY; CDR2 reads FYNNEI. The CDR3 length is 13 residues. Deletions cut 5 bases from V and 3 bases from J, with 11 bases between. DNA of the CDR3: TGTGCCAGCAGTCTAAGACAGAGCTACGAGCAGTACTTC. This gives the protein CASSLRQSYEQYF.

The chain combines TRBV5-1 with TRBJ1-1, with D possibly being TRBD1 (6 bases). V lost 4 bases, J lost 1 base, and 14 bases lay in between. The germline gives CDR1 SGHRS, CDR2 YFSETQ. This CDR3 is built from 15 residues. The DNA of the CDR3 is TGCGCCAGCAGCCTCAGGGACACCCGGAACACTGAAGCTTTCTTT. Amino acid sequence: CASSLRDTRNTEAFF.

The chain uses TRBV24-1 and TRBJ2-1; D not certain. The V end lost 1 base, the J end lost 8 bases, and 11 bases lay between the germline ends. CDR1 and CDR2 from the germline V gene are KGHDR and SFDVKD. The length of the CDR3 is 14 residues. The CDR3 coding sequence is TGTGCCACCAGTGATTTCTCCGGCATCGATGAGCAGTTCTTC. It specifies CATSDFSGIDEQFF.

This chain connects TRBV27 to TRBJ1-1; 8 bases agree with TRBD1. CDR1 and CDR2 from the germline V gene are MNHEY and SMNVEV (reference sequence). J lost 5 bases, V lost 5 bases, and 10 bases had no gene match. The CDR3 sequence is 15 residues long. This CDR3 reads CASSPLDRVGTEAFF. CDR3 sequence (DNA): TGTGCCAGCAGTCCCCTGGACAGGGTAGGGACTGAAGCTTTCTTT.

The chain couples TRBV12-3 or TRBV12-4 to TRBJ2-5; D unclear. The CDR3 is 12 residues long. Trimming stripped 5 bases from V and 4 bases from J, with 8 bases between. The CDR3 sequence: CASSRWGETQYF. The CDR3 nucleotides are TGTGCCAGCAGTCGCTGGGGAGAGACCCAGTACTTC.

This clone is a singleton in its sample. CDR3 region: CASSLDGGTSTPREQFF. Written as DNA, the CDR3 is TGTGCCAGCAGCTTAGATGGAGGAACTAGCACCCCCAGGGAGCAGTTCTTC. The chain employs TRBV11-2 and TRBJ2-1; a possible D gene is TRBD2 (6 bases). The CDR3 has 17 residues. The V gene's germline CDR1 is SGHAT and CDR2 FQNNGV. Trimming removed 0 bases from V and 10 bases from J, with 22 bases in between.

This clone was seen only once. This chain connects TRBV24-1 to TRBJ1-1; tentatively, D is TRBD1 (5 bases). Between the trimmed V and J ends, which lost 4 bases and 4 bases, there was a span of 18 bases. This CDR3 is 16 amino acids long. Germline CDR1 reads KGHDR; CDR2 reads SFDVKD. The CDR3 protein is CATSDSRARGITEAFF. DNA of the CDR3: TGTGCCACCAGTGACAGCCGAGCCCGGGGGATCACTGAAGCTTTCTTT.